This T cell receptor beta chain was profiled in a study of post-analysis software for immune sequencing data. General observations from the study: Controls had lower frequencies than patients of roughly five TRBV segments, which included TRBV5-6, TRBV5-1 and TRBV20-1.

With regard to this clonotype: No antigen is known for it.

Unique-molecular-identifier-tagged TCR beta cDNA libraries were used. TCRdb independently ran MiXCR on the PCR reads; one entry per CDR3 protein. The repertoire consists of approximately 690,000 distinct CDR3 sequences, with 59% occurring once and the leading ten covering over 9%. This CDR3 region has 15 residues. V was clipped by 2 bases and J by 9 bases, with 15 bases between them. Germline V gene lookup returns CDR1 SGHRS and CDR2 YFSETQ. V usage is TRBV5-1 and J usage is TRBJ1-6, with D unclear. Sample: blood. The TCR comes from a girl aged 2-10 years with multiple sclerosis. The CDR3 sequence is CASSFMEIGGSPLHF. As DNA, the CDR3 is TGCGCCAGCAGCTTCATGGAGATCGGAGGTTCACCCCTCCACTTT. Variable domain in full (rest from reference TRBV5-1 and TRBJ1-6): KAGVTQTPRYLIKTRGQQVTLSCSPISGHRSVSWYQQTPGQGLQFLFEYFSETQRNKGNFPGRFSGRQFSNSRSEMNVSTLELGDSALYLCASSFMEIGGSPLHFGNGTRLTVT.